This T cell receptor (beta chain) comes out of a study of T cells in Graves' hyperthyroidism and ophthalmopathy. Using RNA transcripts as the source, TCR beta CDR3 regions were amplified. HTBI primers were employed in a first-round RT-PCR of the TCR CDR3. TCRdb recomputed calls from the multiplex PCR reads with MiXCR, one row per CDR3 protein. The sample lists about 290,000 distinct CDR3 sequences; roughly 15% were seen once. The ends lost 4 bases at V and 7 bases at J; junction bases unmatched: 11. The germline V gene has CDR1 SGHDT and CDR2 YYEEEE. The CDR3 consists of 15 residues. This clonotype was seen more than once but under ten times.

This TCR was recovered from a woman in her forties or fifties with Graves' hyperthyroidism that later progressed to Graves' ophthalmopathy. Sequenced sample: blood. The chain is built from TRBV5-6 and TRBJ1-3; TRBD1 agrees at 7 bases. The CDR3 protein is CASSVQGRLGNTIYF. The CDR3 DNA is TGTGCCAGCAGCGTACAGGGGCGGCTCGGCAACACCATATATTTT.